This T cell receptor (beta chain) is from a study of long-term antiretroviral therapy in people with HIV. At the survey level, the v3.0 immunoSEQ assay was run. Here immunoSEQ multiplex PCR was the method, and the copy in TCRdb shows in-frame clones only, minus some. The table shows 20,000 to 30,000 clones, with around 85% occurring only once. This clonotype was sampled from a man aged 50 to 59 with HIV. Here the sequenced sample was unsorted PBMCs, taken 1.2 years after starting antiretroviral therapy.

The CDR3 region has the DNA TGTGCCAGCAGCCCGGGACTAGCGGGAGGAGATACGCAGTATTTT. Translation: CASSPGLAGGDTQYF. V and J are TRBV9 and TRBJ2-3; 15 bases are a match to TRBD2. The CDR3 sequence is 15 residues long. Germline V gene sequence: CDR1 SGDLS, CDR2 YYNGEE. With V trimmed by 4 bases and J by 5 bases, 2 bases remained unmatched. The whole variable domain, remainder taken from reference TRBV9 and TRBJ2-3, is DSGVTQTPKHLITATGQRVTLRCSPRSGDLSVYWYQQSLDQGLQFLIQYYNGEERAKGNILERFSAQQFPDLHSELNLSSLELGDSALYFCASSPGLAGGDTQYFGPGTRLTVL.